This T cell receptor (beta chain) was recovered during a study of identical twins. Study outcomes and limitations: An excess of low generation probability was shown by twin-shared out-of-frame alpha sequences.

Germline CDR1 and CDR2: SGHDN and FVKESK. V shed 0 bases and J shed 7 bases, with 19 bases lying between them. CDR3 length: 16 residues. One entry per CDR3 protein, called by TCRdb with MiXCR from the 5' RACE reads. The data show some 1,700,000 distinct CDR3 sequences, with 25% to 35% seen just once and over 0.25% held by the top ten. As concerns this clonotype: Its antigen is unidentified.

The sequencing input was cord blood. The chain combines TRBV14 with TRBJ2-7, with D possibly TRBD2 on 6 matching bases. This clonotype originated in a newborn girl in good health. The CDR3 region is CASSQDWNSGRSEQYF. CDR3 nucleotides: TGTGCCAGCAGCCAAGATTGGAATAGCGGCCGTTCGGAGCAGTACTTC.